This TCR beta chain was recorded in a study of T cells in Graves' hyperthyroidism and ophthalmopathy. Study information: The initial diagnosis was the point when peripheral blood was collected, ahead of any treatment.

The germline gives CDR1 MDHEN, CDR2 SYDVKM. CDR3 length equals 15 residues. V lost 3 bases to trimming and J lost 4 bases; unmatched junction nucleotides: 8. The investigators amplified TCR beta CDR3 regions from RNA transcripts. TCR CDR3 underwent first-round RT-PCR with the HTBI primer set. A single record per CDR3 protein comes from TCRdb applying MiXCR to the multiplex PCR reads. The sample has fewer than 250,000 distinct CDR3 sequences; approximately 17% are singletons. Patients between 18 and 65 years old had hyperthyroidism, newly diagnosed and lasting under 2 months. Lactation, pregnancy, other autoimmune disease or uncontrolled infection excluded patients. Diagnoses used clinical symptoms, serum thyroxine and TRAb, thyroid ultrasound and orbital computed tomography.

This TCR came from a man in his forties or fifties with Graves' hyperthyroidism. Sequencing input: blood. The chain links TRBV28 to TRBJ2-5, with 7 bases aligning to TRBD1. In DNA, the CDR3 is TGTGCCAGCAGTTTGGAGACAGGGCGAGGAGAGACCCAGTACTTC. It codes for CASSLETGRGETQYF.